The 5 T cell receptor beta chains below all came from one sample that was sequenced in a study of control samples from healthy donors and cancer patients. Assay: immunoSEQ multiplex PCR; the TCRdb copy retains only in-frame clones and omits some. The sample shows fewer than 200,000 clones, approximately 94% of them seen only once. The specimen sequenced was PBMCs. The source of these receptors is a man in his 60s with colorectal cancer.

The chain is built from TRBV3-1 (or the pseudogene TRBV3-2) and TRBJ1-1; D is perhaps TRBD1 (5 bases). This CDR3 has 16 residues. Deletions cut 4 bases from V and 3 bases from J, with 18 bases between. Germline V CDR1 and CDR2: LGHDT, YNNKEL (reference sequence). The CDR3 region has the DNA TGTGCCAGCAGCCCGCTCGCCCCCCAGGGAGACACTGAAGCTTTCTTT. Translated, it gives CASSPLAPQGDTEAFF.

This sequence joins TRBV12-3 or TRBV12-4 and TRBJ1-2; D is perhaps TRBD1 (5 bases). The V gene lost 5 bases and the J gene lost 8 bases, with 15 bases spanning the gap. There are 13 residues in the CDR3. CDR3 sequence: CASSVHRTAGYTF. The DNA of the CDR3 is TGTGCCAGCAGTGTCCACAGGACCGCGGGCTACACCTTC.

The CDR3 DNA sequence: TGTGCCAGCAGCTTAGGGACTAGCGGGGGCAATGAGCAGTTCTTC. Translation gives CASSLGTSGGNEQFF. The V call is TRBV7-7, the J call TRBJ2-1; 13 bases map to TRBD2. The CDR3 totals 15 residues. Germline values: CDR1 SSHAT, CDR2 FNYEAQ (reference sequence). V dropped 1 base and J dropped 6; count of bases not matched to a gene: 0. Together with reference TRBV7-7 and TRBJ2-1, the CDR3 gives the full variable domain: GAGVSQSPRYKVTKRGQDVTLRCDPISSHATLYWYQQALGQGPEFLTYFNYEAQPDKSGLPSDRFSAERPEGSISTLTIQRTEQRDSAMYRCASSLGTSGGNEQFFGPGTRLTVL.

The chain uses TRBV5-1 and TRBJ1-5, with D perhaps TRBD1 (5 bases). V was cut by 2 bases and J by 3 bases, with 12 bases left in between. The CDR3 runs 15 residues. The V gene's germline CDR1 is SGHRS and CDR2 YFSETQ. In nucleotides, the CDR3 is TGCGCCAGCAGCTTCCCGGGACGGTTCAATCAGCCCCAGCATTTT. Translation: CASSFPGRFNQPQHF. Using reference TRBV5-1 and TRBJ1-5 for the parts outside the CDR3, the full variable domain is KAGVTQTPRYLIKTRGQQVTLSCSPISGHRSVSWYQQTPGQGLQFLFEYFSETQRNKGNFPGRFSGRQFSNSRSEMNVSTLELGDSALYLCASSFPGRFNQPQHFGDGTRLSIL.

This clone has a handful of counts. The J gene is TRBJ2-7, the V gene TRBV7-9; possibly TRBD1 for D (6 bases). CDR1 is SEHNR, CDR2 FQNEAQ, per germline (reference sequence). The CDR3 is 14 amino acids. The V gene lost 4 bases and the J gene lost 3 bases, with 13 bases spanning the gap. Written as DNA, the CDR3 is TGTGCCAGCAGCTCGGCCAGGGGATTCTACGAGCAGTACTTC. Translation: CASSSARGFYEQYF. Variable domain in full (rest from reference TRBV7-9 and TRBJ2-7): DTGVSQNPRHKITKRGQNVTFRCDPISEHNRLYWYRQTLGQGPEFLTYFQNEAQLEKSRLLSDRFSAERPKGSFSTLEIQRTEQGDSAMYLCASSSARGFYEQYFGPGTRLTVT.